This T cell receptor (beta chain) was found in a study of blood T cell repertoires in COVID-19. Across the study: PBMCs, B-cell-depleted T cells, or T cells were the source of the cDNA or gDNA that made up the material.

Trimming at V came to 5 bases and at J to 3 bases, leaving 5 bases not matched to a gene. The CDR3 loop spans 14 amino acids. The germline V gene has CDR1 MDHEN and CDR2 SYDVKM. Libraries were prepared by immunoSEQ multiplex PCR; TCRdb keeps only in-frame clonotypes and omits some of them. The sample has 180,000 or so clones, about 86% seen once. The origin of this receptor is a woman of 80 years or more in a cohort sampled during active or convalescent COVID-19. The sequencing input was peripheral blood. The chain links TRBV28 to TRBJ1-2; 8 positions match TRBD1. The CDR3, as DNA: TGTGCCAGCAGTAAGGACAGGGAGGACTATGGCTACACCTTC. As protein: CASSKDREDYGYTF.